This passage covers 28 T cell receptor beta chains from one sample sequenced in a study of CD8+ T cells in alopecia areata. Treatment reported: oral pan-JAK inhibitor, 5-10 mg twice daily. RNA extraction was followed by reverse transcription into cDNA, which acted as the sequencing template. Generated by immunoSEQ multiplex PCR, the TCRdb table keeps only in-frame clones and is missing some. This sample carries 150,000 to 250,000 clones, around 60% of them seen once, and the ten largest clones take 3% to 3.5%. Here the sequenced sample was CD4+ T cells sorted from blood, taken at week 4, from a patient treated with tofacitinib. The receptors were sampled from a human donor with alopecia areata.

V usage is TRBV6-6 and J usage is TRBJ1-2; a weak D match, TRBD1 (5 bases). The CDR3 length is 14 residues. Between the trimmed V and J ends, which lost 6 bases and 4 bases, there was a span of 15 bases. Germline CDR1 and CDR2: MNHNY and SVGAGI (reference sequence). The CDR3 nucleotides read TGTGCCAGCAGCTCCGACAGACTTTTCTATGGCTACACCTTC. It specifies CASSSDRLFYGYTF.

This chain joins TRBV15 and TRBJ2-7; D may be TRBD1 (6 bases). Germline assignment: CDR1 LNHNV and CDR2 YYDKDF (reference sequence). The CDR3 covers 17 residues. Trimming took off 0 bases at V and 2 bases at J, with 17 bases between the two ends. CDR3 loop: CATSRDVGLRGTYEQYF. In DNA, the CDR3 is TGTGCCACCAGCAGAGATGTCGGATTGAGGGGGACCTACGAGCAGTACTTC.

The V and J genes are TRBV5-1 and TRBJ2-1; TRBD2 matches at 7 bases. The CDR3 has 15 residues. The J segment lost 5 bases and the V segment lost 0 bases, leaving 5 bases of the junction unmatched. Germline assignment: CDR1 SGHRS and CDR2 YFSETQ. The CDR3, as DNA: TGCGCCAGCAGCTTGGCACAGCGGGGCCACAATGAGCAGTTCTTC. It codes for CASSLAQRGHNEQFF.

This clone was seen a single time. In DNA, the CDR3 is TGTGCTCTCAGGACAGTACACACTGAAGCTTTCTTT. As protein: CALRTVHTEAFF. The chain recombines TRBV30 with TRBJ1-1, with a tentative D call TRBD1 (6 bases). CDR1 GTSNPN and CDR2 SVGIG come from the germline V gene (reference sequence). The CDR3 is 12 residues long. The whole variable domain, remainder taken from reference TRBV30 and TRBJ1-1, is SQTIHQWPATLVQPVGSPLSLECTVEGTSNPNLYWYRQAAGRGLQLLFYSVGIGQISSEVPQNLSASRPQDRQFILSSKKLLLSDSGFYLCALRTVHTEAFFGQGTRLTVV.

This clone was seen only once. The CDR3 spells CASSLAPGENSPLHF. The DNA for the CDR3 is TGCGCCAGCAGCTTGGCCCCAGGGGAAAATTCACCCCTCCACTTT. V gene TRBV5-1 combines with J gene TRBJ1-6; tentative D call: TRBD1 (6 bases). Between the trimmed V and J ends, which lost 0 bases and 7 bases, there was a span of 11 bases. The germline V gene encodes CDR1 SGHRS and CDR2 YFSETQ. The CDR3 spans 15 residues.

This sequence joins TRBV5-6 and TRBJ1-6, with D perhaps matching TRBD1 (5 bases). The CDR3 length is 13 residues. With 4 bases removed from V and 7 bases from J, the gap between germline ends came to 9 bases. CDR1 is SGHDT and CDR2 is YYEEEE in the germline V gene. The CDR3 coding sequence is TGTGCCAGCAGCACGCCAGGGAATTCACCCCTCCACTTT. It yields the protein CASSTPGNSPLHF.

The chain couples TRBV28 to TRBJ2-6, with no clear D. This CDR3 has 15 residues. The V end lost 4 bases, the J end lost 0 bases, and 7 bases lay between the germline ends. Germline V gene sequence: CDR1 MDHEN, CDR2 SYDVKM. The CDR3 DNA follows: TGTGCCAGCAGTTCCCCGGGCTCTGGGGCCAACGTCCTGACTTTC. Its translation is CASSSPGSGANVLTF. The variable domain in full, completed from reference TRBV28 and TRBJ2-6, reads DVKVTQSSRYLVKRTGEKVFLECVQDMDHENMFWYRQDPGLGLRLIYFSYDVKMKEKGDIPEGYSVSREKKERFSLILESASTNQTSMYLCASSSPGSGANVLTFGAGSRLTVL.

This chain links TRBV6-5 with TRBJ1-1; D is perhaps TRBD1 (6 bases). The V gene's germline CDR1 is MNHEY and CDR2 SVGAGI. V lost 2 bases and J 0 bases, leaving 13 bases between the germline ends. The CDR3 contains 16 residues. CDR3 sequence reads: CASSYPGGNMNTEAFF. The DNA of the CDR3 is TGTGCCAGCAGTTACCCCGGGGGCAATATGAACACTGAAGCTTTCTTT.

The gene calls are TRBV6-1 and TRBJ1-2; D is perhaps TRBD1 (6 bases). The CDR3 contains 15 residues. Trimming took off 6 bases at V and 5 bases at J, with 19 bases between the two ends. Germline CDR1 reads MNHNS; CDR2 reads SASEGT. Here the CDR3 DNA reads TGTGCCAGCAGCATGGCAGGGGAGGATTGGTATGGCTACACCTTC. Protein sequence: CASSMAGEDWYGYTF.

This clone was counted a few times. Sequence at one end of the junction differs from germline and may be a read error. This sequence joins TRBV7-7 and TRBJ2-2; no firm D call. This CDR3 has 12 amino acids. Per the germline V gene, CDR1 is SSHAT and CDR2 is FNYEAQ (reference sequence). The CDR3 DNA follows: TGTGCTAGCAGCGCGGACACCGGGGAGCTGTTTTTT. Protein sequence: CASSADTGELFF.

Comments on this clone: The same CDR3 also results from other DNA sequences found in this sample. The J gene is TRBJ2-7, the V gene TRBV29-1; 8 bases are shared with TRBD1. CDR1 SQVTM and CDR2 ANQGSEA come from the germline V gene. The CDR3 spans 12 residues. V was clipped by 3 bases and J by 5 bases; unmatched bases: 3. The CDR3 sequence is CSVEAGGNEQYF. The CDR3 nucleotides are TGCAGCGTTGAGGCAGGGGGCAACGAGCAGTACTTC.

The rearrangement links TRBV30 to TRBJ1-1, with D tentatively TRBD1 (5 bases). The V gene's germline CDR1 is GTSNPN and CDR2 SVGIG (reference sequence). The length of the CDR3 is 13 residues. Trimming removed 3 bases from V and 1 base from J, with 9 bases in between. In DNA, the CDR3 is TGTGCCTGGAGGGGACGGGCGAACACTGAAGCTTTCTTT. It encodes CAWRGRANTEAFF.

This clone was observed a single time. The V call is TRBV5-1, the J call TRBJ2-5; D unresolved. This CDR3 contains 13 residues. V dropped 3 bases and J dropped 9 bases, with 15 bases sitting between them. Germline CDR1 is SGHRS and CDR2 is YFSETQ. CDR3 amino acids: CASSYGQRQPQYF. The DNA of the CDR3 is TGCGCCAGCAGCTACGGTCAGCGCCAACCCCAGTACTTC.

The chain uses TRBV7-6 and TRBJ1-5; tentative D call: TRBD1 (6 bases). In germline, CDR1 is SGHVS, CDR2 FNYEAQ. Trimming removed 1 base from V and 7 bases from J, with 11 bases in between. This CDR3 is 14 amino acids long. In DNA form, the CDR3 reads TGTGCCAGCAGCTTAGGGGGGGCAGAGCAGCCCCAGCATTTT. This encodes CASSLGGAEQPQHF.

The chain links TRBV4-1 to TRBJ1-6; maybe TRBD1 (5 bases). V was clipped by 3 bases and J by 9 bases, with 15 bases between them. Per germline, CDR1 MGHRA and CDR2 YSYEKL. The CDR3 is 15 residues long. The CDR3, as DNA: TGCGCCAGCAGCCACGGACATCTTTACCGTTCACCCCTCCACTTT. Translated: CASSHGHLYRSPLHF.

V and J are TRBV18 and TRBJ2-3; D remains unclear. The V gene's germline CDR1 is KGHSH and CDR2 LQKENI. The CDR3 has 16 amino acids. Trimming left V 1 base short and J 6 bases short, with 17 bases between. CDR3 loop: CASSPQRTAYEDTQYF. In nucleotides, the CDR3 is TGTGCCAGCTCACCACAAAGGACGGCCTATGAGGATACGCAGTATTTT.

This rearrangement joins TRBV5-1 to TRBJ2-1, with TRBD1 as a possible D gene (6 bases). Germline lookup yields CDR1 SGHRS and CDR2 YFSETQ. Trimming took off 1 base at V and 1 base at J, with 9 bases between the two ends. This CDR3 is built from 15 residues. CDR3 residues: CASSLRQGSYNEQFF. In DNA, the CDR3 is TGCGCCAGCAGCTTGCGGCAGGGGTCCTACAATGAGCAGTTCTTC.

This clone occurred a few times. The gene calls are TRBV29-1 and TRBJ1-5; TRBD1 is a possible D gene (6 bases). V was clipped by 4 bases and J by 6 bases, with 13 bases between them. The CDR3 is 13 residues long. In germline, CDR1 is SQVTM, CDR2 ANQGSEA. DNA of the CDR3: TGCAGCGTTGTGGAACAGGGAGGTCAGCCCCAGCATTTT. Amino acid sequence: CSVVEQGGQPQHF.

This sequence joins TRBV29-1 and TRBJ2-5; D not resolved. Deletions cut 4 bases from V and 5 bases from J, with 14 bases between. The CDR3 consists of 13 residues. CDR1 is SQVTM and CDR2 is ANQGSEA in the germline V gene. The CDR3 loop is CSVVGITGETQYF. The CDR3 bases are TGCAGCGTTGTTGGGATTACTGGTGAGACCCAGTACTTC.

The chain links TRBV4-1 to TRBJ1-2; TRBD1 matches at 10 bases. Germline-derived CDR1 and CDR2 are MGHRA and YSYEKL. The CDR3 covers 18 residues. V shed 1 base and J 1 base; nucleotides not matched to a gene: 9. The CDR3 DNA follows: TGCGCCAGCAGCCAAGCCCGGGACAGGGGACCCCTTAACTATGGCTACACCTTC. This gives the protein CASSQARDRGPLNYGYTF.

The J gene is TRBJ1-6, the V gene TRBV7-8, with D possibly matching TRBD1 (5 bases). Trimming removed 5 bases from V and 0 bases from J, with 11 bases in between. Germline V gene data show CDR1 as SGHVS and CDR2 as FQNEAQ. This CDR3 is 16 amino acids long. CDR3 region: CASSPRVTSYNSPLHF. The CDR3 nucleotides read TGTGCCAGCAGCCCCAGGGTTACCTCCTATAATTCACCCCTCCACTTT.

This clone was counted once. The CDR3 is CASSLEGRYGYTF. CDR3 bases: TGTGCCAGCAGCTTGGAAGGGCGGTATGGCTACACCTTC. This chain joins TRBV5-6 and TRBJ1-2; no definite D call. Germline CDR1 is SGHDT and CDR2 is YYEEEE. V was clipped by 0 bases and J by 5 bases, with 8 bases between them. The CDR3 has 13 residues.

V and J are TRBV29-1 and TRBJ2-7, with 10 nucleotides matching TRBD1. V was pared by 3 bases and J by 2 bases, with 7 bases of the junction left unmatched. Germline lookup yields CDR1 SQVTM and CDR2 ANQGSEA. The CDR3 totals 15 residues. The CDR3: CSVDAWTGGTYEQYF. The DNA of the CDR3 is TGCAGCGTTGACGCTTGGACAGGGGGGACCTACGAGCAGTACTTC.

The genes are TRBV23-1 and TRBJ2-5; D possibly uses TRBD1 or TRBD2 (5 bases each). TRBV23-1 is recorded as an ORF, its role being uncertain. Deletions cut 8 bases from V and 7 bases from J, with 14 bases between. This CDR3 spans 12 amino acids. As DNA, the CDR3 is TGCGCCAGCTTGGGGACCATGGTGACCCAGTACTTC. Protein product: CASLGTMVTQYF.

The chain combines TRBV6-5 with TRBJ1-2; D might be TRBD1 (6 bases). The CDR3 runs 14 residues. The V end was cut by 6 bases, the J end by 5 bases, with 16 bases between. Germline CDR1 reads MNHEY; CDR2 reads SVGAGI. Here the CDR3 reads CASRPPDRPYGYTF. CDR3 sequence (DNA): TGTGCCAGCAGACCCCCGGACAGACCGTATGGCTACACCTTC.

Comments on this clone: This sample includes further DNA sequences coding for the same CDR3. Here the CDR3 reads CAWSVRSNQPQHF. The CDR3 DNA sequence: TGTGCCTGGAGTGTCCGGAGCAATCAGCCCCAGCATTTT. The chain couples TRBV30 to TRBJ1-5; D gene ambiguous. The V end lost 0 bases, the J end lost 1 base, and 4 bases lay between the germline ends. Germline V gene data show CDR1 as GTSNPN and CDR2 as SVGIG (reference sequence). This CDR3 is built from 13 residues.

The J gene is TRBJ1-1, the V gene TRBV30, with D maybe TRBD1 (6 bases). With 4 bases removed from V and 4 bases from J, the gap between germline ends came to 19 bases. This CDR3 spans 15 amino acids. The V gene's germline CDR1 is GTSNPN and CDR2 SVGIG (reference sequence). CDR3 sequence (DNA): TGTGCCTGGACCCCTCGCGGCCTACAGGGCACTGAAGCTTTCTTT. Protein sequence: CAWTPRGLQGTEAFF.

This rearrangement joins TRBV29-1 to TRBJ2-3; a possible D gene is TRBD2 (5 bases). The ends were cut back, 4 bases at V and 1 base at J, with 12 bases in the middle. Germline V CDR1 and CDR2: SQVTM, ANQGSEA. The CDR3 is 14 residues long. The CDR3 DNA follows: TGCAGCGTTGTGTCGGGAATACGCACAGATACGCAGTATTTT. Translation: CSVVSGIRTDTQYF.